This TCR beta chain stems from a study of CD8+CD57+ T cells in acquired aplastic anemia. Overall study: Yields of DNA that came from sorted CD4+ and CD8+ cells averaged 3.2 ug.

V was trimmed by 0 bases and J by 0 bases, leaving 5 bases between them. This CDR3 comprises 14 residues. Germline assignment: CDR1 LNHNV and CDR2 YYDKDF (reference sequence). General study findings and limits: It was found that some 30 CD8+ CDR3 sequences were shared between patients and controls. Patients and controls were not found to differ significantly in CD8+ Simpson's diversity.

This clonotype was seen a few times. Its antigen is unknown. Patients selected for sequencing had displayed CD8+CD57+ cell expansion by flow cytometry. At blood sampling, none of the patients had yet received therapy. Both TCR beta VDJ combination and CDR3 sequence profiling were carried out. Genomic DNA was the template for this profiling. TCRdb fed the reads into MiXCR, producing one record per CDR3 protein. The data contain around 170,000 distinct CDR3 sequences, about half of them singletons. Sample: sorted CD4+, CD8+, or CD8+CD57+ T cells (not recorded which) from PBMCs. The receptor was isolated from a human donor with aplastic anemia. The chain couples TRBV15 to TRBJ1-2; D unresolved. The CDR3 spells CATSRDRANYGYTF. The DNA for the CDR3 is TGTGCCACCAGCAGAGATCGAGCTAACTATGGCTACACCTTC.